The T cell receptor beta chain under discussion was sequenced for a study of identical twins (dated by TCRdb to the mid-2010s). Regarding the research as a whole: TCR alpha and beta repertoires from monozygotic twins, unrelated adults of various ages and cord blood were deep-sequenced to test whether fetal clonotypes persist. Replicate twin experiments were performed at different times using different library preparation protocols to rule out contamination.

Receptor amplification or capture employed 5' RACE. Data came from an Illumina HiSeq 2000. A universal primer binding site was introduced by template switching, and a unique molecular identifier was present in the final cDNA, enabling accurate counting of TCR cDNA molecules. Specific primers in the conserved constant-segment region were used to synthesize first-strand cDNA for the TCR alpha and beta chains. To control for contamination, every cDNA library carried two barcodes: a SMART-Mk sample barcode plus Illumina barcodes. Two successive PCR steps introduced TruSeq adapter sequences along with Illumina sample barcodes. TCR alpha and beta cDNA libraries were sequenced on the Illumina HiSeq platform with custom primers. The paper's processing steps were these. Raw reads were processed with MiGEC to extract unique molecular identifiers, and MiXCR was used to determine CDR3 positions. For each individual, recombination models were inferred using an EM algorithm with the repgenHMM and IGoR tools. Shared clonotypes were analyzed with the tcR package in R, and sharing was normalized by the product of cloneset sizes. To study raw recombination free of thymic and clonal selection effects, out-of-frame nonproductive sequences were analyzed. TCRdb redid the processing of the public reads, applying fastp at Q25 and MiXCR, and retained in-frame beta chains. Each CDR3 protein appears once, grouped with its most common genes and DNA. Clone size and V and J calls follow TCRdb, not the original study. This sample is represented by fewer than 450,000 distinct CDR3 sequences; 9% to 10% of them were singletons. 8.5% to 10% of the sample goes to the ten largest clones.

Study-wide conclusions, independent of this receptor: In monozygotic twins, out-of-frame TCR alpha sharing was systematically underestimated by recombination models, although the models agreed with sharing between unrelated individuals. Excess twin sharing in beta out-of-frame sequences was weaker because fewer shared sequences lowered the signal-to-noise ratio. Out-of-frame TCR alpha sequences shared between twins showed an excess of low generation-probability sequences compared with coincidental sharing between unrelated individuals. Because the same donors could not be followed over many years, conclusions were based on cross-sectional statistical analysis. Fewer insertions were carried by abundant cord blood beta clonotypes; a weaker similar trend was observed in young adult naive repertoires, while no such trend was observed in memory repertoires. Invariant T cells such as MAIT and iNKT could partly confound zero-insertion analyses, although diverse VJ usage argued against such confounding for most clonotypes.

Every donor in the study was a healthy Caucasian. The researchers also sequenced three unrelated adults who were not twins: a male aged 18 to 29, a male aged 50 to 59, and a female aged 50 to 59. Miltenyi CD45RO+ enrichment and human naive T-cell isolation kits were used to isolate memory (CD45RO+) and naive T cells from PBMC. A note on this clonotype: Its antigen remains undetermined. Base qualities are not provided; no much larger clone lies one nucleotide away.

Spanning cysteine to phenylalanine, the CDR3 consists of 14 amino acids. The only DNA kept is the CDR3, 42 bases in frame from the first base. The germline V gene supplies CDR1 SQVTM and CDR2 ANQGSEA. Trimming takes 4 bases from V and 3 bases from J, and the germline ends sit 14 bases apart. The sequence was collected from a woman in her forties or fifties in good health. The sequence is built from TRBV29-1 and TRBJ2-3; no D gene call is confident. The specimen was naive T cells sorted from blood. Read against the paper, the sample's cell subset or site label means: cells isolated with a human naive T-cell isolation kit. CDR3 loop: CSVAGLKRTDTQYF. The nucleotides read TGCAGCGTTGCGGGCCTCAAAAGGACAGATACGCAGTATTTT.